This T cell receptor (beta chain) was sequenced in a study of T cell responses to AZD1222 COVID-19 vaccine. V was shortened by 3 bases and J by 3 bases, with 15 bases between the two germline ends. The germline V gene encodes CDR1 DFQATT and CDR2 SNEGSKA (reference sequence). The CDR3 has 16 residues. TCRdb's copy holds only in-frame clones and misses some; the assay was immunoSEQ multiplex PCR. Of about 140,000 clones in the sample, approximately 90% are singletons; the top ten hold approximately 4.3%. The chain has TRBV20-1 and TRBJ1-6, with D tentatively TRBD1 (5 bases). The receptor was isolated from an adult who received the AZD1222 COVID-19 vaccine. Source: peripheral blood, taken 28 days after the second AZD1222 dose. CDR3 region: CSASPGQAGYNSPLHF. DNA of the CDR3: TGCAGTGCTAGTCCGGGGCAGGCGGGCTATAATTCACCCCTCCACTTT.